This TCR beta chain was recorded in a study of long-term antiretroviral therapy in people with HIV. Study conclusions and caveats: In HIV, the repertoires covered a tighter span of CDR3 lengths than in controls. ART preceded a rise in diversity that nonetheless stayed lower than in transplant donor controls.

At survey level, the immunoSEQ assay was run in its v3.0 version. Libraries were prepared by immunoSEQ multiplex PCR; TCRdb keeps only in-frame clonotypes and omits some of them. The sample has 27,000 or so clones; approximately 87% are singletons. The CDR3 totals 11 residues. V was trimmed by 1 base and J by 6 bases, leaving 4 bases between them. The germline gives CDR1 SGHAT, CDR2 FQNNGV. Remarks on this clone: The antigen is undetermined.

This receptor was taken from a man aged 40-55 years with HIV. The sample was unsorted PBMCs, taken around 5 years after starting antiretroviral therapy. The rearrangement joins TRBV11-2 to TRBJ2-7; no reliable D call. CDR3 loop: CASSLGVEQYF. CDR3 DNA sequence: TGTGCCAGCAGCTTAGGGGTCGAGCAGTACTTC.